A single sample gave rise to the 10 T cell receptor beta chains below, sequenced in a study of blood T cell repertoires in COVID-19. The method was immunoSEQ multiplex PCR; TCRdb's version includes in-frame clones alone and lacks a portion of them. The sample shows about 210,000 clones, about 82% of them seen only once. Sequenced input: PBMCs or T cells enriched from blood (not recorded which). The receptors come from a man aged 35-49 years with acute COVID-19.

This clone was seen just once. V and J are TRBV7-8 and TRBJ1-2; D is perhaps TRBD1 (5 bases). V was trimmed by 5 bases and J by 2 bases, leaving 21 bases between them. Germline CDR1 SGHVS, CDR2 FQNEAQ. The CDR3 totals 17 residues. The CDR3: CASSPVWGTRVNYGYTF. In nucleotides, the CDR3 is TGTGCCAGCAGCCCTGTCTGGGGGACTAGGGTAAACTATGGCTACACCTTC.

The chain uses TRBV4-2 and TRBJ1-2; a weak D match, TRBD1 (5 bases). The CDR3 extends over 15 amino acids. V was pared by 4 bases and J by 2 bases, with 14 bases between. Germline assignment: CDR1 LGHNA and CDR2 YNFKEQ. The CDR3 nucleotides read TGTGCCAGCAGCCCTACCGGGACTGCCAACTATGGCTACACCTTC. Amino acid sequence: CASSPTGTANYGYTF.

DNA for the CDR3: TGTGCCAGCAGTGAACGGGCGAGGGACACTGAAGCTTTCTTT. Translation gives CASSERARDTEAFF. The chain links TRBV2 to TRBJ1-1; no firm D call. Germline V lookup: CDR1 SNHLY, CDR2 FYNNEI. V lost 2 bases to trimming and J lost 3 bases, with 10 bases between them. This CDR3 contains 14 residues.

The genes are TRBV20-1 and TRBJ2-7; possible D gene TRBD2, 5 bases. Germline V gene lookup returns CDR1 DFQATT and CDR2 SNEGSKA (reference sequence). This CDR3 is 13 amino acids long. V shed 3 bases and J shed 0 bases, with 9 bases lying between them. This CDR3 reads CSASKRVSYEQYF. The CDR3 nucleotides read TGCAGTGCTAGTAAGAGGGTCTCCTACGAGCAGTACTTC.

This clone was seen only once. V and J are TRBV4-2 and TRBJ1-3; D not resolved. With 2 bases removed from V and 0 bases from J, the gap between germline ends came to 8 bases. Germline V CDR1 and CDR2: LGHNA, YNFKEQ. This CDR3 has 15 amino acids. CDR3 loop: CASSQPGSSGNTIYF. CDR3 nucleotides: TGTGCCAGCAGCCAACCGGGAAGCTCTGGAAACACCATATATTTT.

DNA of the CDR3: TGCGCCAGCAGCCAAAGGCCCAACAGGGAAGATCAGCCCCAGCATTTT. It specifies CASSQRPNREDQPQHF. The chain carries TRBV4-1 and TRBJ1-5, with TRBD1 as a possible D gene (6 bases). Germline values: CDR1 MGHRA, CDR2 YSYEKL. Trimming removed 2 bases from V and 5 bases from J, with 16 bases in between. The CDR3 totals 16 residues.

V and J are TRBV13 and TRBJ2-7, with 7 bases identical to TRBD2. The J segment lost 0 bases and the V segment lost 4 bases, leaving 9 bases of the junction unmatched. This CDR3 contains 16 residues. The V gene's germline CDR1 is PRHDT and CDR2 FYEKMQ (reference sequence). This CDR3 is CASSSRGEGISYEQYF. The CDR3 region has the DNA TGTGCCAGCAGCTCTCGAGGGGAGGGCATCTCCTACGAGCAGTACTTC. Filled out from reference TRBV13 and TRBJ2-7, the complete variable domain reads AAGVIQSPRHLIKEKRETATLKCYPIPRHDTVYWYQQGPGQDPQFLISFYEKMQSDKGSIPDRFSAQQFSDYHSELNMSSLELGDSALYFCASSSRGEGISYEQYFGPGTRLTVT.

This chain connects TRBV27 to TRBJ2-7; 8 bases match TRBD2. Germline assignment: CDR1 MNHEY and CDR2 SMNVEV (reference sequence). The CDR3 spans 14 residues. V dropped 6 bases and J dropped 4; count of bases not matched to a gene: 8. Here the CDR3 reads CASSPSSGPYEQYF. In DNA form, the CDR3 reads TGTGCCAGCAGCCCCTCTAGCGGGCCTTACGAGCAGTACTTC.

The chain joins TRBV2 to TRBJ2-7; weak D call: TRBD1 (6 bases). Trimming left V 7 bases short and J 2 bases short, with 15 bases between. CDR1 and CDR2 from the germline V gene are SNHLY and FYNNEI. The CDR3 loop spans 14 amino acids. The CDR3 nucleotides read TGTGCCAGCAACCCACAGGGAATCACCTACGAGCAGTACTTC. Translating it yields CASNPQGITYEQYF.

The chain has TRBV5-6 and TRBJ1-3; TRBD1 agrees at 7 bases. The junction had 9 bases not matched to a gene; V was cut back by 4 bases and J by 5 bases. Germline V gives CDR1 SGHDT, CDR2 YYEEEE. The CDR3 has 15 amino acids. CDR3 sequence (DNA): TGTGCCAGCAGCCCTCCCGGGACAGAGAGAAACACCATATATTTT. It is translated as CASSPPGTERNTIYF. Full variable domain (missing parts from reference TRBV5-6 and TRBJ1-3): DAGVTQSPTHLIKTRGQQVTLRCSPKSGHDTVSWYQQALGQGPQFIFQYYEEEERQRGNFPDRFSGHQFPNYSSELNVNALLLGDSALYLCASSPPGTERNTIYFGEGSWLTVV.